This T cell receptor beta chain originates from a study of T cells in Graves' hyperthyroidism and ophthalmopathy. Regarding the study as a whole: In blood, most of the thyroid clonotypes expanded above 0.001 were also present.

This CDR3 is 13 amino acids long. Trimming at V came to 3 bases and at J to 4 bases, leaving 6 bases not matched to a gene. Germline-derived CDR1 and CDR2 are DFQATT and SNEGSKA (reference sequence). Template material for amplifying TCR beta CDR3 regions consisted of RNA transcripts. In the first-round RT-PCR of the TCR CDR3, the HTBI primer set was used. TCRdb ran MiXCR on the multiplex PCR reads and lists one entry per CDR3 protein. The sample records over 500,000 distinct CDR3 sequences, around 15% being singletons. Patients showing uncontrolled infection, other autoimmune disease, pregnancy or lactation were ineligible. There are many counts of this clonotype. Its target is not known.

The TCR sequence derives from a woman in her thirties or forties with Graves' hyperthyroidism. This chain connects TRBV20-1 to TRBJ2-7, with 7 bases fitting TRBD2. Input material: blood. CDR3 in DNA: TGCAGTGCTAGCTTCGGCGGGGGTTACGAGCAGTACTTC. Its translation is CSASFGGGYEQYF.